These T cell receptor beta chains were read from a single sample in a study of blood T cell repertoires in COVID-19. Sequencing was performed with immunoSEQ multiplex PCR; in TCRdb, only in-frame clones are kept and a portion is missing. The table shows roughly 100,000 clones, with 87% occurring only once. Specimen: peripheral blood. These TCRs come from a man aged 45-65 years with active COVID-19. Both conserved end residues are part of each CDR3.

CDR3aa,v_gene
CASTPGRGGNNEQFF,TRBV3-1/TRBV3-2
CASSPGAYSYNEQFF,TRBV11-3
CASSKDSPTEAFF,TRBV19
CASSPPGGYGYTF,TRBV5-4
CASSSTGLFTDTQYF,TRBV7-6
CAVQSRNTDTQYF,TRBV2
CASSAGGTGVRPNNEQFF,TRBV6-4
CACSGIIMNTEAFF,TRBV30
CASSRGTGDEKLFF,TRBV5-1
CASSLPNSPLHF,TRBV12-3/TRBV12-4
CASSATGSGNTIYF,TRBV5-1
CASSLDRNSYEQYF,TRBV18
CASSEVGEREYF,TRBV6-1
CATRAGDPSYEQYF,TRBV15
CASSQGWQDTYEQYF,TRBV4-1